These 24 T cell receptor beta chains originate from one sample sequenced in a study of identical twins. TCRdb re-called the 5' RACE reads through MiXCR, storing one row per CDR3 protein. The profile shows under 900,000 distinct CDR3 sequences, over 9% of them singletons. The same sample was also used in a study of yellow fever vaccine responses in identical twins.

Sequencing was done on a sample of PBMCs. These receptors came from a woman younger than 30 in good health.

This clonotype was observed a handful of times. The V call is TRBV5-1, the J call TRBJ2-3; 14 bases map to TRBD2. V lost 2 bases, J lost 4 bases, and 6 bases stayed unmatched. The CDR3 is made up of 17 amino acids. Per the germline V gene, CDR1 is SGHRS and CDR2 is YFSETQ. The CDR3 sequence: CASSFSTSGRAPDTQYF. In nucleotides, the CDR3 is TGCGCCAGCAGCTTCTCGACTAGCGGGAGGGCCCCAGATACGCAGTATTTT.

This sequence joins TRBV3-1 and TRBJ2-1, with 16 bases lining up with TRBD2. This CDR3 is built from 18 residues. With 1 base clipped from V and 10 bases from J, the junction kept 10 bases outside the gene matches. Germline CDR1 is LGHDT and CDR2 is YNNKEL (reference sequence). The DNA for the CDR3 is TGTGCCAGCAGCCAAGTTTTCCCCTGGGGACTAGCGGGGGGGGAGCAGTTCTTC. Amino acids: CASSQVFPWGLAGGEQFF.

The rearrangement links TRBV6-5 to TRBJ2-1; 8 nucleotides match TRBD2. Germline CDR1 is MNHEY and CDR2 is SVGAGI. CDR3 size: 15 residues. Trimming took 0 bases from V and 7 from J; bases not matched to a gene: 5. The CDR3 DNA is TGTGCCAGCAGTTACTCGCCCGGACTAGCAAATGAGCAGTTCTTC. This encodes CASSYSPGLANEQFF.

Of note for this clonotype: One junction end does not reproduce the germline sequence, and a read error may be involved. The chain combines TRBV28 with TRBJ2-4; possible D gene TRBD1, 6 bases. The CDR3 is made up of 11 amino acids. Germline V lookup: CDR1 MDHEN, CDR2 SYDVKM. Here the CDR3 reads CASGYSPGVDF. In nucleotides, the CDR3 is TGTGCCAGCGGATACTCCCCAGGGGTGGACTTC.

This sequence joins TRBV7-9 and TRBJ1-1, with 10 nucleotides matching TRBD1. CDR1 is SEHNR and CDR2 is FQNEAQ in the germline V gene (reference sequence). Trimming at V came to 5 bases and at J to 4 bases, leaving 7 bases not matched to a gene. The CDR3 totals 15 residues. CDR3 coding DNA: TGTGCCAGCAGCAACCCTGGGACAGGGGTCACTGAAGCTTTCTTT. It codes for CASSNPGTGVTEAFF.

In DNA form, the CDR3 reads TGTGCCAGCGGTGATCAAGGCGGTCCCCCGCAGTATTTT. It codes for CASGDQGGPPQYF. V is TRBV7-8 and J is TRBJ2-3; D gene unclear. V lost 8 bases to trimming and J lost 10 bases, with 19 bases between them. The CDR3 loop spans 13 amino acids. The germline CDR1 and CDR2 sequences are SGHVS and FQNEAQ.

V gene TRBV20-1 combines with J gene TRBJ2-1; 8 nucleotides agree with TRBD2. CDR1 and CDR2 from the germline V gene are DFQATT and SNEGSKA (reference sequence). This CDR3 has 14 residues. The trim removed 4 bases at V and 3 bases at J, leaving 5 bases unmatched. This CDR3 is CSAKTSAYYNEQFF. Written as DNA, the CDR3 is TGCAGTGCTAAGACTAGCGCCTACTACAATGAGCAGTTCTTC.

The chain has TRBV2 and TRBJ1-5, with D tentatively TRBD1 (6 bases). This CDR3 has 15 residues. CDR1 and CDR2 from the germline V gene are SNHLY and FYNNEI. V lost 6 bases and J lost 3, with 15 bases in between. The CDR3 loop is CASRAETGNNQPQHF. CDR3 bases: TGTGCCAGCAGAGCCGAAACAGGGAACAATCAGCCCCAGCATTTT. Looking up the rest from reference TRBV2 and TRBJ1-5 gives the full variable domain: EPEVTQTPSHQVTQMGQEVILRCVPISNHLYFYWYRQILGQKVEFLVSFYNNEISEKSEIFDDQFSVERPDGSNFTLKIRSTKLEDSAMYFCASRAETGNNQPQHFGDGTRLSIL.

The table lists this clonotype with many counts. The chain links TRBV6-1 to TRBJ1-1; D unclear. Germline CDR1 and CDR2: MNHNS and SASEGT. V was cut by 6 bases and J by 8 bases, with 19 bases left in between. The CDR3 covers 14 residues. CDR3 in DNA: TGTGCCAGCAGCCCTCACATACACCTCCTGGAAGCTTTCTTT. This sequence encodes CASSPHIHLLEAFF.

This clonotype was counted many times. V is TRBV10-3 and J is TRBJ2-1; 11 positions agree with TRBD2. The CDR3 loop spans 17 amino acids. The ends lost 5 bases at V and 3 bases at J; junction bases unmatched: 9. Germline assignment: CDR1 ENHRY and CDR2 SYGVKD. CDR3 in DNA: TGTGCCATCAGTAGCCCCCCCGGGACTAGCGGCTACAATGAGCAGTTCTTC. Protein: CAISSPPGTSGYNEQFF.

This clonotype came up a few times. V usage is TRBV7-9 and J usage is TRBJ2-7; a weak D match, TRBD2 (6 bases). The CDR3 runs to 15 residues. Germline V CDR1 and CDR2: SEHNR, FQNEAQ (reference sequence). V dropped 1 base and J dropped 4 bases, with 14 bases sitting between them. The CDR3 is CASSLEVPRGYEQYF. In nucleotides, the CDR3 is TGTGCCAGCAGCTTAGAAGTCCCTCGGGGGTACGAGCAGTACTTC.

J is TRBJ2-1 and V is TRBV28; TRBD1 matches at 7 bases. The length of the CDR3 is 14 residues. Germline CDR1 is MDHEN and CDR2 is SYDVKM. J gave up 9 bases and V 3 bases, and 8 bases lay outside the gene matches. CDR3 DNA: TGTGCCAGCAGTTTGGGACAGACAGGGCTTGAGCAGTTCTTC. Amino acids: CASSLGQTGLEQFF.

The V and J genes are TRBV5-1 and TRBJ1-4; tentative D call: TRBD1 (5 bases). The V end lost 0 bases, the J end lost 3 bases, and 9 bases lay between the germline ends. CDR1 SGHRS and CDR2 YFSETQ come from the germline V gene. The CDR3 runs to 15 residues. The CDR3 spells CASSLGGRPNEKLFF. For the CDR3, the DNA is TGCGCCAGCAGCTTGGGGGGACGGCCTAATGAAAAACTGTTTTTT.

This clonotype has just a few counts. The chain combines TRBV5-1 with TRBJ2-7; a weak D match, TRBD1 (5 bases). The CDR3 extends over 15 amino acids. Germline V gene data show CDR1 as SGHRS and CDR2 as YFSETQ. Trimming took off 4 bases at V and 1 base at J, with 15 bases between the two ends. CDR3 DNA sequence: TGCGCCAGCAGCGAGACGACAGACACTTCCTACGAGCAGTACTTC. Translating gives CASSETTDTSYEQYF.

The table lists this clonotype with a few counts. The chain carries TRBV12-3 or TRBV12-4 and TRBJ2-7; D might be TRBD2 (6 bases). The CDR3 contains 14 residues. V dropped 10 bases and J dropped 4 bases, with 20 bases sitting between them. The CDR3 DNA is TGTGCCACACCCCTAGCGTCACGGGAGTACGAGCAGTACGTC. It translates to CATPLASREYEQYV.

The rearrangement joins TRBV7-8 to TRBJ2-1, with 9 bases that match TRBD1. The CDR3 extends over 16 amino acids. Germline loops: CDR1 SGHVS, CDR2 FQNEAQ. The ends lost 6 bases at V and 6 bases at J; junction bases unmatched: 12. The CDR3 DNA reads TGTGCCAGCAGGTTCCGGCGGGACAGGGATCTCAATGAGCAGTTCTTC. This translates into CASRFRRDRDLNEQFF.

The sample holds a few counts of this clonotype. This sequence joins TRBV5-1 and TRBJ2-3, with D tentatively TRBD1 (5 bases). The V end was cut by 1 base, the J end by 4 bases, with 10 bases between. Per germline, CDR1 SGHRS and CDR2 YFSETQ. The CDR3 covers 14 residues. Written as DNA, the CDR3 is TGCGCCAGCAGCTTGCAGGGAACCGCAGATACGCAGTATTTT. Its translation is CASSLQGTADTQYF.

The rearrangement joins TRBV20-1 to TRBJ2-7; a possible D gene is TRBD1 (6 bases). V lost 7 bases and J lost 2, with 15 bases in between. The CDR3 has 13 amino acids. Germline lookup yields CDR1 DFQATT and CDR2 SNEGSKA (reference sequence). The CDR3 DNA reads as TGCAGTGGCTCTCAACAGGGTACCTACGAGCAGTACTTC. Its translation is CSGSQQGTYEQYF.

The table lists this clonotype with a few counts. The chain couples TRBV12-3 or TRBV12-4 to TRBJ2-2; the D is unclear. The CDR3 is 16 residues long. V gave up 10 bases and J gave up 6 bases, with 24 bases separating them. CDR3 sequence: CATEAPGRMYPGELFF. The CDR3 DNA reads TGTGCCACCGAGGCACCGGGCAGAATGTACCCCGGGGAGCTGTTTTTT.

V usage is TRBV20-1 and J usage is TRBJ2-5, with 10 bases fitting TRBD2. V trimming: 3 bases; J trimming: 4 bases; junction bases outside the gene matches: 5. Germline CDR1 and CDR2: DFQATT and SNEGSKA (reference sequence). This CDR3 is built from 14 residues. The CDR3 DNA is TGCAGTGCTAGTCCTAGCGGGAGTCGAGAGACCCAGTACTTC. It codes for CSASPSGSRETQYF.

The genes are TRBV5-1 and TRBJ2-2, with 10 bases fitting TRBD1. CDR3 length equals 16 residues. Germline CDR1 is SGHRS and CDR2 is YFSETQ. Trimming removed 2 bases from V and 3 bases from J; junction bases left unmatched: 4. CDR3 residues: CASSFGTGDYTGELFF. DNA for the CDR3: TGCGCCAGCAGCTTTGGGACAGGGGATTACACCGGGGAGCTGTTTTTT.

In this sample, this clonotype turned up many times. J is TRBJ2-3 and V is TRBV5-1; no clear D. Germline CDR1 reads SGHRS; CDR2 reads YFSETQ. The CDR3 loop spans 14 amino acids. Trimming took off 2 bases at V and 5 bases at J, with 12 bases between the two ends. CDR3: CASSFEQLGDTQYF. The CDR3 DNA is TGCGCCAGCAGCTTCGAACAGTTGGGAGATACGCAGTATTTT.

This clonotype was seen more than once but under ten times. The chain carries TRBV28 and TRBJ1-5; D might be TRBD1 (6 bases). CDR3 length: 16 residues. The germline V gene has CDR1 MDHEN and CDR2 SYDVKM. V was pared by 7 bases and J by 1 base, with 17 bases between. CDR3 residues: CASKKGGGGSNQPQHF. In DNA form, the CDR3 reads TGTGCCAGCAAAAAAGGGGGGGGCGGGAGCAATCAGCCCCAGCATTTT.

This clonotype was observed a handful of times. The chain is built from TRBV7-8 and TRBJ1-5, with D possibly TRBD1 on 5 matching bases. Germline values: CDR1 SGHVS, CDR2 FQNEAQ. Trimming cost V 0 bases and J 0 bases, with 9 bases left between them. This CDR3 is built from 16 residues. The chain's CDR3 is CASSLAGGDSNQPQHF. CDR3 in DNA: TGTGCCAGCAGCTTAGCGGGAGGGGATAGCAATCAGCCCCAGCATTTT.